Listed below are T cell receptor beta chains from one sample, sequenced in a study of blood T cells in healthy people across ages. TCRdb itself ran the 5' RACE reads through MiXCR, one entry per CDR3 protein. The sample yields fewer than 1 million distinct CDR3 sequences, roughly 44% seen once. The sequencing input was blood. Receptors were obtained from a man in his 60s in good health. Each CDR3 is given with its conserved first and last residue. The D gene is left open where the match is weak. Clone size is not always given. Where it is, it says once, few, many or a class for expanded clones.

-	TRBV20-1	-	TRBJ1-5	TGCAGTGCCATAGACGGAAATCAGCCCCAGCATTTT	CSAIDGNQPQHF
-	TRBV20-1	-	TRBJ2-3	TGCAGTGCTAGAGTACCGGGGGGCATAGATACGCAGTATTTT	CSARVPGGIDTQYF
-	TRBV10-1	-	TRBJ2-2	TGCGCCAGCCCCTTGGGGACCCAGAACACCGGGGAGCTGTTTTTT	CASPLGTQNTGELFF
-	TRBV20-1	-	TRBJ2-7	TGCAGTGCATACTGGGGGAATGAGCAGTACTTC	CSAYWGNEQYF
-	TRBV4-1	-	TRBJ2-2	TGCGCCAGCAGTAGCGGACAGTTCACCGGGGAGCTGTTTTTT	CASSSGQFTGELFF
-	TRBV27	TRBD1	TRBJ2-1	TGTGCCAGCAGCCGGGACAGGGGGCTCAATGAGCAGTTCTTC	CASSRDRGLNEQFF
-	TRBV12-3/TRBV12-4	-	TRBJ2-1	TGTGCCAGCGGGGCGGGACATAAGACAAATGAGCAGTTCTTC	CASGAGHKTNEQFF
few	TRBV20-1	-	TRBJ1-2	TGCAGTGCCCAGCCTTCCAGCGGCTATGGCTACACCTTC	CSAQPSSGYGYTF
few	TRBV5-1	-	TRBJ2-3	TGCGCCAGCAGCTTGTTCCGCGACGGGAACACAGATACGCAGTATTTT	CASSLFRDGNTDTQYF
-	TRBV20-1	-	TRBJ1-2	TGCAGTGCTAGAGACATAGTCGGCTATGGCTACACCTTC	CSARDIVGYGYTF
-	TRBV16	TRBD2	TRBJ2-1	TGTGCCAGCAGCCAAGATAGCGGGGGGGCGAATGAGCAGTTCTTC	CASSQDSGGANEQFF
once	TRBV29-1	-	TRBJ1-5	TGCAGCGTTGGGGGCCGGGAAGGTCAGCCCCAGCATTTT	CSVGGREGQPQHF
-	TRBV7-9	TRBD1	TRBJ2-2	TGTGCCAGCAGGCTCGAAGGGACAGGGGAAATCACCGGGGAGCTGTTTTTT	CASRLEGTGEITGELFF
-	TRBV20-1	TRBD1	TRBJ2-7	TGCAGTGCTAGAGGGGACAGGGAAGACAATGAGCAGTACTTC	CSARGDREDNEQYF
few	TRBV4-3	TRBD2	TRBJ2-1	TGCGCCAGCAGCCAAGATTCCGGGGGGGCCTACAATGAGCAGTTCTTC	CASSQDSGGAYNEQFF
-	TRBV12-3/TRBV12-4	-	TRBJ1-1	TGTGCCAGCAGTCCAGGTCCGGGGGCGGGGAACACTGAAGCTTTCTTT	CASSPGPGAGNTEAFF
few	TRBV5-1	TRBD1	TRBJ1-2	TGCGCCAGCAGCCACCAGACAGGGGGCAATGACTATGGCTACACCTTC	CASSHQTGGNDYGYTF
-	TRBV5-1	-	TRBJ2-6	TGCGCCAGCATGGTTCCGGGGGCCAACGTCCTGACTTTC	CASMVPGANVLTF
few	TRBV7-2	-	TRBJ2-5	TGTGCCAGCAGCTTTAGACAGGTGTGGTACTTC	CASSFRQVWYF
-	TRBV20-1	-	TRBJ1-5	TGCAGTGCAACCCCCGGGGGGCCTAATCAGCCCCAGCATTTT	CSATPGGPNQPQHF
-	TRBV7-2	TRBD2	TRBJ2-3	TGTGCCAGCAGCCTCCATGGGACTAGCGGGGGCCCCCCTGCTGGTACGCAGTATTTT	CASSLHGTSGGPPAGTQYF
-	TRBV4-1	-	TRBJ2-6	TGCGCCAGCAGCCAAGAACACAACTCTGGGGCCAACGTCCTGACTTTC	CASSQEHNSGANVLTF
-	TRBV18	-	TRBJ1-2	TGTGCCAGCAAAGGACGGCTGGGTGGCTACACCTTC	CASKGRLGGYTF
-	TRBV30	-	TRBJ2-3	TGTGCCTGGAGGGCGGGGGCTAGCACAGATACGCAGTATTTT	CAWRAGASTDTQYF
few	TRBV13	TRBD1	TRBJ2-1	TGTGCCAGCAGCTCCTCGGGACAGGGGAGGAGTGAGCAGTTCTTC	CASSSSGQGRSEQFF
-	TRBV9	-	TRBJ2-1	TGTGCCAGCAGCGTAGGGTCTAGCCGGGTCCGCCCCGAGCAGTTCTTC	CASSVGSSRVRPEQFF
few	TRBV20-1	-	TRBJ2-7	TGCAGTGCAGGGTGGGCCTACGAGCAGTACTTC	CSAGWAYEQYF
-	TRBV3-1	TRBD2	TRBJ2-3	TGTGCCAGCAGCAAGGGACTAGCGGCTAGCACAGATACGCAGTATTTT	CASSKGLAASTDTQYF
-	TRBV6-5	-	TRBJ1-1	TGTGCCAGCAGTCGTGGACTGTACACTGAAGCTTTCTTT	CASSRGLYTEAFF
-	TRBV7-8	-	TRBJ1-4	TGTGCCAGCAGCTTTGACACAGCAGCTAATGAAAAACTGTTTTTT	CASSFDTAANEKLFF
-	TRBV9	-	TRBJ2-1	TGTGCCAGCAGCGACTTAAACAATGAGCAGTTCTTC	CASSDLNNEQFF
-	TRBV20-1	-	TRBJ1-2	TGCAGTGCTAGTCGGCAGGCGACCTATGGCTACACCTTC	CSASRQATYGYTF
-	TRBV7-9	-	TRBJ1-1	TGTGCCAGCAGCTTAGACGCGGCCACGGAAGCTTTCTTT	CASSLDAATEAFF
-	TRBV4-3	TRBD1	TRBJ1-1	TGCGCCAGCAGCAAGGGACAGGGAAGCACTGAAGCTTTCTTT	CASSKGQGSTEAFF
-	TRBV6-1	-	TRBJ2-1	TGTGCCAGCAGTGAAAGAAGGACCCCAGCTAGTGAGCAGTTCTTC	CASSERRTPASEQFF
-	TRBV19	-	TRBJ2-5	TGTGCCAGTAGTACTAACAGGGAGACCCAGTACTTC	CASSTNRETQYF
-	TRBV18	-	TRBJ2-5	TGTGCCAGCTCACCAATAGGGGTGGAGACCCAGTACTTC	CASSPIGVETQYF
-	TRBV7-2	-	TRBJ2-3	TGTGCCAGCAGCTTAGCAGGCTGGGGGACCACAGATACGCAGTATTTT	CASSLAGWGTTDTQYF
many	TRBV29-1	-	TRBJ2-1	TGCAGCCCCGTCGTCAGGGGAGTTTACAATGAGCAGTTCTTC	CSPVVRGVYNEQFF
many	TRBV10-3	-	TRBJ2-4	TGTGCCATCGCTAATTTTGCAGACAGTAAAAAAAACATTCAGTACTTC	CAIANFADSKKNIQYF
-	TRBV10-3	TRBD2	TRBJ2-1	TGTGCCATCAGTGATACTAGCGGGGGGGCAAATGAGCAGTTCTTC	CAISDTSGGANEQFF
-	TRBV6-5	TRBD2	TRBJ2-5	TGTGCCAGCAGTGGACTAGCGGGGGGCCTGGAGACCCAGTACTTC	CASSGLAGGLETQYF
once	TRBV7-9	-	TRBJ2-3	TGTGCCAGCAGCTTACTTTCCACGGTCACAGATACGCGGTATTTT	CASSLLSTVTDTRYF
few	TRBV7-2	-	TRBJ2-7	TGTGCCAGCAGCTTCGAGGTGGTCTACGAGCAGTACTTC	CASSFEVVYEQYF
few	TRBV5-1	TRBD2	TRBJ2-5	TGCGCCAGTCTAGTTAGCGGGGGGAGAGAAGAGACCCAGTACTTC	CASLVSGGREETQYF
-	TRBV25-1	TRBD1	TRBJ1-2	TGTGCCAGCAGTCCGGGACAGGTATCTGGCTACACCTTC	CASSPGQVSGYTF
few	TRBV7-9	-	TRBJ1-1	TGTGCCAGCAATCCCATCGCGGGGGCCCCTGAAGCTTTCTTT	CASNPIAGAPEAFF
few	TRBV10-3	TRBD2	TRBJ2-3	TGTGCCATCAGTGAGGTTGGAAGCGGGGGGATCACAGATACGCAGTATTTT	CAISEVGSGGITDTQYF
-	TRBV7-2	TRBD2	TRBJ2-1	TGTGCCAGCAGCTACCGCGGGGGGGAGACCTACAATGAGCAGTTCTTC	CASSYRGGETYNEQFF
few	TRBV4-1	-	TRBJ1-4	TGCGCCAGCAGCCACCCGGGGACACTCTCTGCCCCAACTAATGAAAAACTGTTTTTT	CASSHPGTLSAPTNEKLFF
few	TRBV20-1	TRBD1	TRBJ2-7	TGCAGTGCTAGTGCAGGGACAGGGGCCACCACGGAGCAGTACTTC	CSASAGTGATTEQYF
-	TRBV12-3/TRBV12-4	-	TRBJ2-3	TGTGCCAGCAGTGCCGAGGCCGCGTGGGCGCAGTATTTT	CASSAEAAWAQYF